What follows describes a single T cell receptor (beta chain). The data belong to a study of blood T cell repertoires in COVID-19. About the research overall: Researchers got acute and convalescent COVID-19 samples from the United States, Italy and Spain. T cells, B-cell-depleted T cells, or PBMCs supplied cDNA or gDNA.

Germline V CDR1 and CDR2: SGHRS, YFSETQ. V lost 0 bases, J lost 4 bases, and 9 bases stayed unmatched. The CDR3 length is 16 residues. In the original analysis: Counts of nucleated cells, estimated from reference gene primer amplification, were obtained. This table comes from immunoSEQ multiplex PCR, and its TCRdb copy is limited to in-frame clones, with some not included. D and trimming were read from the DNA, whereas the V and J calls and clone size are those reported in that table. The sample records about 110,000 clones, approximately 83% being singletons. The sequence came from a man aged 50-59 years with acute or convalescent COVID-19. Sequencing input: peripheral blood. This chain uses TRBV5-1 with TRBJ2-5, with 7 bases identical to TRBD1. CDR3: CASSLAEAGGTETQYF. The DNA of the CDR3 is TGCGCCAGCAGCTTGGCGGAGGCAGGGGGTACAGAGACCCAGTACTTC.